The rows below give T cell receptor beta chains drawn from one sample of a study of control samples from healthy donors and cancer patients. Produced via immunoSEQ multiplex PCR; TCRdb's table is partial and in-frame only. The sample yields around 130,000 clones, around nine tenths seen once. The specimen sequenced was PBMCs. These receptors were obtained from a man aged 50 to 59 with head and neck cancer. Both conserved end residues are part of each CDR3. A D gene is named only where the DNA matches it firmly. Not every row has a clone size; where given, it reads once, few, many or a size class.

clone_size	v_call	j_call	d_call	cdr3_aa	cdr3_nt
-	TRBV5-4	TRBJ2-1	TRBD2	CASNGIAGGNNEQFF	TGTGCCAGCAACGGAATAGCGGGAGGCAACAATGAGCAGTTCTTC
-	TRBV28	TRBJ2-7	-	CASSLQGISYEQYF	TGTGCCAGCAGTTTACAGGGGATCTCCTACGAGCAGTACTTC
-	TRBV7-2	TRBJ2-1	TRBD2	CASSLIGGGYNEQFF	TGTGCCAGCAGCTTAATCGGCGGGGGGTACAATGAGCAGTTCTTC
-	TRBV13	TRBJ1-1	-	CASSQRFGGFTEAFF	TGTGCCAGCAGTCAGCGGTTTGGGGGCTTCACTGAAGCTTTCTTT
-	TRBV18	TRBJ1-4	-	CASSSDGNNEKLFF	TGTGCCAGCTCATCCGACGGGAACAATGAAAAACTGTTTTTT
-	TRBV6-5	TRBJ2-7	-	CASSYMGSGEQYF	TGTGCCAGCAGTTACATGGGGTCAGGTGAGCAGTACTTC
-	TRBV7-9	TRBJ1-4	-	CASSLGNEKLFF	TGTGCCAGCAGCTTGGGGAATGAAAAACTGTTTTTT
-	TRBV2	TRBJ1-1	-	CASSEGSAPRWEAFF	TGTGCCAGCAGTGAAGGGTCGGCCCCCCGTTGGGAAGCTTTCTTT
-	TRBV5-4	TRBJ2-1	-	CASSLPPNSGAYNEQFF	TGTGCCAGCAGCTTGCCCCCTAATAGCGGAGCCTACAATGAGCAGTTCTTC
-	TRBV5-6	TRBJ2-1	TRBD2	CASSLGASGHEQFF	TGTGCCAGCAGCTTGGGGGCTAGCGGGCATGAGCAGTTCTTC
-	TRBV29-1	TRBJ2-1	-	CSGVWGIEQFF	TGCAGCGGTGTTTGGGGCATTGAGCAGTTCTTC
-	TRBV27	TRBJ2-4	TRBD2	CASKRGPKNIQYF	TGTGCCAGTAAGCGGGGTCCCAAAAACATTCAGTACTTC
-	TRBV10-1	TRBJ2-1	TRBD2	CASSSRTSGSLGIYEQFF	TGCGCCAGCAGTTCCCGGACTAGCGGGAGCCTCGGTATCTATGAGCAGTTCTTC
-	TRBV5-4	TRBJ2-5	TRBD2	CASSLSFASGGLDRTQYF	TGTGCCAGCAGCTTGTCCTTTGCTAGCGGGGGGCTCGATCGGACCCAGTACTTC
-	TRBV4-1	TRBJ1-6	TRBD1	CASSQRATGERSPLHF	TGCGCCAGCAGCCAACGAGCAACAGGGGAGCGTTCACCCCTCCACTTT
-	TRBV27	TRBJ2-7	-	CASSLSLVGYEQYF	TGTGCCAGCAGTTTATCGCTGGTCGGGTACGAGCAGTACTTC
once	TRBV5-1	TRBJ2-2	-	CASSLRWGTGELFF	TGCGCCAGCAGCTTGAGATGGGGGACCGGGGAGCTGTTTTTT
-	TRBV6-5	TRBJ2-3	-	CASSPEGDTDTQYF	TGTGCCAGCAGTCCCGAGGGAGACACAGATACGCAGTATTTT
-	TRBV5-6	TRBJ2-7	TRBD1	CVSRAAGTATYEQYF	TGTGTCAGCAGAGCTGCCGGGACAGCCACCTACGAGCAGTACTTC
-	TRBV29-1	TRBJ1-2	-	CSVERGAGYTF	TGCAGCGTTGAAAGGGGTGCTGGCTACACCTTC
few	TRBV29-1	TRBJ1-2	-	CSVESDNYGYTF	TGCAGCGTTGAATCGGACAACTATGGCTACACCTTC
-	TRBV11-2	TRBJ2-1	-	CASSLGTYNEQFF	TGTGCCAGCAGCTTAGGCACCTACAATGAGCAGTTCTTC
-	TRBV30	TRBJ1-1	-	CGWSRTNTEAFF	TGTGGATGGAGCAGGACCAACACTGAAGCTTTCTTT
-	TRBV5-1	TRBJ2-3	TRBD2	CASSFRTSGNTDTQYF	TGCGCCAGCAGCTTCCGGACTAGCGGCAACACAGATACGCAGTATTTT
-	TRBV18	TRBJ1-4	-	CASSPREVPSEKLFF	TGTGCCAGCTCACCACGCGAGGTGCCTTCTGAAAAACTGTTTTTT
-	TRBV5-1	TRBJ2-7	TRBD2	CASSFGGGASYEQYF	TGCGCCAGCAGCTTTGGCGGGGGTGCCTCCTACGAGCAGTACTTC
-	TRBV11-2	TRBJ2-1	-	CASSIGLSSYNEQFF	TGTGCCAGCAGCATAGGCTTGAGCTCCTACAATGAGCAGTTCTTC
-	TRBV6-5	TRBJ1-4	-	CAVKGLNEKLFF	TGTGCCGTTAAGGGCCTAAATGAAAAACTGTTTTTT
-	TRBV5-1	TRBJ1-2	-	CASSFWGTEGYTF	TGCGCCAGCAGTTTTTGGGGTACGGAAGGCTACACCTTC
-	TRBV7-9	TRBJ2-1	-	CASSSTGGYDEQFF	TGTGCCAGCAGCTCCACCGGGGGTTATGACGAGCAGTTCTTC
-	TRBV3-1/TRBV3-2	TRBJ1-2	-	CASSQDYVGGYTF	TGTGCCAGCAGCCAAGATTATGTAGGCGGCTACACCTTC
-	TRBV5-1	TRBJ1-2	TRBD1	CASRQYRDRSEGYTF	TGCGCCAGCAGACAATACCGGGACAGGTCTGAGGGCTACACCTTC
once	TRBV6-1	TRBJ1-5	-	CASSEENTDSNQPQHF	TGTGCCAGCAGTGAAGAGAACACCGACAGCAATCAGCCCCAGCATTTT
-	TRBV30	TRBJ2-1	TRBD1	CAVQGKLGYNEQFF	TGTGCCGTACAGGGGAAGTTGGGCTACAATGAGCAGTTCTTC
-	TRBV10-1	TRBJ1-1	-	CASSESKVGAFF	TGCGCCAGCAGTGAGTCGAAGGTTGGGGCTTTCTTT
-	TRBV10-1	TRBJ1-2	-	CASSPKGSNYGYTF	TGCGCCAGCAGTCCCAAGGGGAGTAACTATGGCTACACCTTC
-	TRBV24-1	TRBJ2-1	-	CATSLSEGGNEQFF	TGTGCCACCAGTCTTTCTGAGGGAGGAAATGAGCAGTTCTTC
-	TRBV27	TRBJ1-4	TRBD1	CASSPRTGNNEKLFF	TGTGCCAGCAGTCCCAGGACAGGGAATAATGAAAAACTGTTTTTT
once	TRBV3-1/TRBV3-2	TRBJ2-3	TRBD2	CASSPRLAGPEDTQYF	TGTGCCAGCAGCCCTAGACTAGCGGGTCCCGAAGATACGCAGTATTTT
once	TRBV7-9	TRBJ2-2	-	CASSSKWGLETGELFF	TGTGCCAGCAGCTCCAAGTGGGGGCTGGAGACCGGGGAGCTGTTTTTT
-	TRBV3-1/TRBV3-2	TRBJ2-3	TRBD2	CASSPPSGPDTQYF	TGTGCCAGCAGCCCACCTAGCGGCCCAGATACGCAGTATTTT
-	TRBV19	TRBJ2-2	-	CASRIVQGNTGELFF	TGTGCCAGTAGGATCGTTCAGGGTAACACCGGGGAGCTGTTTTTT
-	TRBV10-3	TRBJ2-6	-	CATNRGGHSGANVLTF	TGTGCCACAAATAGGGGGGGCCACTCTGGGGCCAACGTCCTGACTTTC
-	TRBV19	TRBJ1-2	-	CASRRGHELSNYGYTF	TGTGCCAGTAGGCGCGGCCATGAATTGAGTAACTATGGCTACACCTTC
-	TRBV4-1	TRBJ2-7	-	CASSQDPAVYEQYF	TGCGCCAGCAGCCAAGATCCGGCAGTTTACGAGCAGTACTTC
once	TRBV29-1	TRBJ2-3	-	CSVETGVNPDTQYF	TGCAGCGTTGAGACGGGAGTGAACCCAGATACGCAGTATTTT
-	TRBV27	TRBJ1-2	-	CASSSGVGGYTF	TGTGCCAGCAGTAGTGGTGTCGGTGGCTACACCTTC
-	TRBV18	TRBJ2-1	TRBD1	CASSPPGQGDNEQFF	TGTGCCAGCTCACCACCGGGACAGGGGGACAATGAGCAGTTCTTC
-	TRBV10-3	TRBJ2-1	TRBD2	CAISESQGLAGSYNEQFF	TGTGCCATCAGTGAGTCGCAGGGACTAGCGGGCTCCTACAATGAGCAGTTCTTC
-	TRBV2	TRBJ1-5	TRBD1	CASSDRDSNQPQHF	TGTGCCAGCTCCGACAGGGATAGCAATCAGCCCCAGCATTTT
once	TRBV10-1	TRBJ2-2	-	CASSVLPNTGELFF	TGCGCCAGCAGTGTCTTACCTAACACCGGGGAGCTGTTTTTT
-	TRBV6-5	TRBJ1-1	TRBD1	CASVSEGQGVVEAFF	TGTGCCAGCGTCTCGGAGGGACAGGGGGTTGTTGAAGCTTTCTTT